The entry below describes one TCR beta chain. Antigen unknown. This sample was taken from a study of Siglec-9 on CD8 T cells in melanoma. CDR1 and CDR2 (germline): MDHEN, SYDVKM. CDR3 length equals 18 residues. Unmatched junction bases numbered 19, after V lost 7 bases and J lost 2 bases. Generated by immunoSEQ multiplex PCR, the TCRdb table keeps only in-frame clones and is missing some. The repertoire holds around 29,000 clones, with approximately 80% as singletons. Study observations and caveats: An effector memory CD8+ T-cell subset seemingly accumulating in melanoma was reportedly marked and regulated by Siglec-9.

This TCR was sampled from a human donor in good health. The chain recombines TRBV28 with TRBJ2-7; 8 bases fit TRBD1. The sample consisted of Siglec-9- CD8+ T cells sorted from blood. CDR3 sequence (DNA): TGTGCCAGCAAGTCCCCGCTTCGGGACAGGCTGCGGGCCTACGAGCAGTACTTC. Amino acids: CASKSPLRDRLRAYEQYF.